This is a list of T cell receptor beta chains from one sample in a study of immune heterogeneity within non-small cell lung tumors. TCRdb ran MiXCR on the multiplex PCR reads and lists one entry per CDR3 protein. The sample shows more than 10,000 distinct CDR3 sequences, roughly 26% of them seen only once. Input material: lung tumor tissue. The receptor source for this set is a man aged 45-65 years with non-small cell lung cancer. Each CDR3 is given with its conserved first and last residue. The D gene is left open where the match is weak.

cdr3_aa: CASSLGLEPFQENQYF; d_call: -; v_call: TRBV5-1
cdr3_aa: CASSYPTGHTEAFF; d_call: TRBD1; v_call: TRBV6-6
cdr3_aa: CASSSRSGGKNIQYF; d_call: -; v_call: TRBV9
cdr3_aa: CASSLMDMALGGEQFF; d_call: -; v_call: TRBV5-1
cdr3_aa: CATSGLAGAGELFF; d_call: TRBD2; v_call: TRBV15
cdr3_aa: CAWSRDLGIGYTF; d_call: -; v_call: TRBV30
cdr3_aa: CSARIEANYGYTF; d_call: -; v_call: TRBV20-1
cdr3_aa: CASAHRRGHPETQYF; d_call: TRBD1; v_call: TRBV12-5
cdr3_aa: CASSLGMGTGAEQPQHF; d_call: TRBD1; v_call: TRBV7-2
cdr3_aa: CAISANSGGSNSPLHF; d_call: TRBD1; v_call: TRBV10-3
cdr3_aa: CARPRPGGRDEKLFF; d_call: -; v_call: TRBV4-1
cdr3_aa: CASSKRQGRAATNEKLFF; d_call: TRBD1; v_call: TRBV5-1
cdr3_aa: CASSTPRVLADFYNEQFF; d_call: TRBD2; v_call: TRBV28
cdr3_aa: CASRGGEAGNQPQHF; d_call: -; v_call: TRBV19
cdr3_aa: CASRKTGGTVSNQPQHF; d_call: TRBD1; v_call: TRBV27
cdr3_aa: CATSRDQEGDQPQHF; d_call: -; v_call: TRBV15
cdr3_aa: CSAKGNSYEQYF; d_call: -; v_call: TRBV20-1
cdr3_aa: CASSTHEAGVYEQYF; d_call: -; v_call: TRBV19
cdr3_aa: CASSPPGLAVQTDTQYF; d_call: TRBD2; v_call: TRBV6-1
cdr3_aa: CASSLGLQETQYF; d_call: -; v_call: TRBV5-1
cdr3_aa: CSARTSGRLFF; d_call: TRBD2; v_call: TRBV20-1
cdr3_aa: CASSSLSSTDTQYF; d_call: -; v_call: TRBV9
cdr3_aa: CASSPRRDHGYTF; d_call: -; v_call: TRBV4-2
cdr3_aa: CASSQLGQNSGNTIYF; d_call: -; v_call: TRBV4-2
cdr3_aa: CAISIQGASEQYF; d_call: TRBD1; v_call: TRBV28
cdr3_aa: CSARGLAGAAYEQYF; d_call: TRBD2; v_call: TRBV20-1
cdr3_aa: CASSIEWGPEAFF; d_call: -; v_call: TRBV19
cdr3_aa: CASSDSWTSGNTGELFF; d_call: TRBD2; v_call: TRBV6-4
cdr3_aa: CAWSGTQTGANTEAFF; d_call: TRBD1; v_call: TRBV30
cdr3_aa: CASSLVLGRVAQYF; d_call: -; v_call: TRBV7-8
cdr3_aa: CAWSTARPADTQYF; d_call: -; v_call: TRBV30